This entry lists 8 T cell receptor beta chains sequenced from one sample in a study of T cells in Graves' hyperthyroidism and ophthalmopathy (dated by TCRdb to about 2019). Libraries were made using multiplex PCR. Sequencing used an Illumina HiSeq 2000. The TCR beta CDR3 regions were amplified from RNA transcripts. A first-round RT-PCR of the TCR CDR3 used the HTBI primer set with the Qiagen OneStep RT-PCR kit. TCRdb reanalyzed the raw reads on its own, using fastp at Q25 for trimming and MiXCR for clone calling, and kept in-frame beta chains. Under each unique CDR3 protein, matching rows form one entry showing the most common genes and DNA. The sample data list more than 500,000 distinct CDR3 sequences, and about half of these were observed just once. The ten largest clones take up roughly 19% of the sample. Sequenced material: peripheral blood or thyroid tissue (not recorded which). All receptors come from an adult woman with Graves' disease, either hyperthyroidism or ophthalmopathy (not recorded which).

V gene TRBV19 combines with J gene TRBJ1-1; D is undetermined. CDR1 is LNHDA and CDR2 is SQIVND in the germline V gene (reference sequence). Between the trimmed V and J ends, which lost 7 bases and 2 bases, there was a span of 11 bases. This CDR3 is built from 13 residues. CDR3 nucleotides: TGTGCCAGTACCATGAACCTCAACACTGAAGCTTTCTTT. This translates into CASTMNLNTEAFF.

This clonotype was detected ten times or more. The chain recombines TRBV6-5 with TRBJ1-4; a possible D gene is TRBD1 (5 bases). CDR1 and CDR2 (germline): MNHEY, SVGAGI. V was shortened by 1 base and J by 8 bases, with 14 bases between the two germline ends. The CDR3 runs 15 residues. CDR3 DNA: TGTGCCAGCAGTTACTGGGCAGGGAGGAAGGAAAAACTGTTTTTT. Protein product: CASSYWAGRKEKLFF.

This chain joins TRBV11-1 and TRBJ1-1, with D possibly TRBD1 on 6 matching bases. This CDR3 contains 19 residues. CDR1 is SGHAT and CDR2 is FQDESV in the germline V gene (reference sequence). V was cut by 2 bases and J by 0 bases, with 22 bases left in between. The CDR3 coding sequence is TGTGCCAGCAGCTTACTGAATGGGCGGACAGATGGAATGAACACTGAAGCTTTCTTT. This encodes CASSLLNGRTDGMNTEAFF.

This clonotype came up many times. The chain joins TRBV6-5 to TRBJ2-7, with 9 bases identical to TRBD2. The CDR3 is 15 amino acids. With V trimmed by 5 bases and J by 9 bases, 14 bases remained unmatched. The germline CDR1 and CDR2 sequences are MNHEY and SVGAGI. The CDR3 DNA reads TGTGCCAGCAGTACGGGGCTAGCGGGACCCAGAGTGCAGTACTTC. Amino acid sequence: CASSTGLAGPRVQYF.

This clonotype has just a few counts. A single base separates this from a much larger clone, so it may be a read error. This chain joins TRBV7-2 and TRBJ2-6; D might be TRBD1 (6 bases). This CDR3 contains 14 residues. Germline V gene sequence: CDR1 SGHTA, CDR2 FQGNSA. This CDR3 is CASNLGGGANVLTF. The CDR3 region has the DNA TGTGCCAGCAACTTAGGGGGTGGGGCCAACGTCCTGACTTTC.

This clonotype showed up many times. Relative to the germline gene, one junction end is altered; a read error may explain this. This chain joins TRBV5-1 and TRBJ1-1; D remains unclear. CDR3 length equals 13 residues. Germline values: CDR1 SGHRS, CDR2 YFSETQ. The CDR3 loop is CASSLVGSTEAFF. The DNA for the CDR3 is TGTGCCAGCAGTTTAGTGGGGTCCACTGAAGCTTTCTTT.

The rearrangement links TRBV2 to TRBJ1-2; D not resolved. Germline values: CDR1 SNHLY, CDR2 FYNNEI. The CDR3 consists of 14 residues. V was clipped by 3 bases and J by 3 bases, with 11 bases between them. CDR3 bases: TGTGCCAGCAGTGATAGCGGGAGCGACTATGGCTACACCTTC. This codes for CASSDSGSDYGYTF.

This clonotype was detected many times. The genes are TRBV4-1 and TRBJ2-5; D uncertain. Germline-derived CDR1 and CDR2 are MGHRA and YSYEKL. With 4 bases removed from V and 4 bases from J, the gap between germline ends came to 10 bases. This CDR3 region has 13 residues. The CDR3 DNA reads TGCGCCAGCAGCCTGATCTCGACAGAGACCCAGTACTTC. Amino acids: CASSLISTETQYF.